What follows are 24 T cell receptor beta chains derived from one specimen sequenced in a study of read filtering for tumor transcriptome and immune sequencing. From approximately 430 ng of RNA, a library with molecular barcoded alpha/delta and beta/gamma adaptors was made. TCRdb independently ran MiXCR on the reads; one entry per CDR3 protein. The table has about 50,000 distinct CDR3 sequences, 15% to 20% seen once; the top ten hold 15%. The sample taken for sequencing was a population of CD138-negative cells sorted from bone marrow. These TCRs come from a donor over 35 with multiple myeloma.

This clonotype occurred many times. The rearrangement links TRBV6-2 or TRBV6-3 to TRBJ2-1; no definite D call. CDR3 length: 11 residues. V gave up 2 bases and J gave up 8 bases, with 4 bases separating them. Germline CDR1 and CDR2: MNHEY and SVGEGT. The CDR3 spells CASSYSYEQFF. The CDR3 DNA follows: TGTGCCAGCAGTTACAGCTATGAGCAGTTCTTC.

This clonotype has ten or more counts. The CDR3 sequence is CASRVQGFTYEQYF. The CDR3 DNA is TGTGCCAGCAGAGTACAGGGGTTTACCTACGAGCAGTACTTC. V is TRBV2 and J is TRBJ2-7; 7 positions match TRBD1. CDR3 length: 14 residues. Per germline, CDR1 SNHLY and CDR2 FYNNEI. The ends lost 6 bases at V and 2 bases at J; junction bases unmatched: 7.

This clonotype occurred many times. The chain employs TRBV19 and TRBJ2-3; 8 positions agree with TRBD1. The CDR3 covers 15 residues. V dropped 5 bases and J dropped 1; count of bases not matched to a gene: 5. The V gene's germline CDR1 is LNHDA and CDR2 SQIVND (reference sequence). The CDR3 spells CASSWSGGGTDTQYF. The CDR3 DNA reads as TGTGCCAGTAGTTGGTCAGGGGGCGGCACAGATACGCAGTATTTT.

Worth noting for this clonotype: A much larger clone lies a single base off, so this may be a read error. The chain employs TRBV14 and TRBJ2-3, with 7 nucleotides matching TRBD1. This CDR3 spans 17 amino acids. The V and J ends lost 4 bases and 2 bases, in that order; junction bases with no gene match: 12. Germline V gives CDR1 SGHDN, CDR2 FVKESK. The CDR3 here is CASSRSWQGVTTDTQYF. The CDR3 region has the DNA TGTGCCAGCAGCCGCAGCTGGCAGGGGGTGACCACAGATACGCAGTATTTT.

This clonotype was counted many times. This chain links TRBV18 with TRBJ2-5, with no clear D. Trimming stripped 4 bases from V and 3 bases from J, with 9 bases between. The CDR3 covers 13 residues. Germline loops: CDR1 KGHSH, CDR2 LQKENI. CDR3 amino acids: CASSLELEETQYF. The CDR3 region has the DNA TGTGCCAGCTCACTGGAACTGGAAGAGACCCAGTACTTC.

On this clonotype: This may arise from a read error, as a much more abundant clone is one base away. The final CDR3 position lacks the conserved phenylalanine or tryptophan, pointing to a likely read error. The chain joins TRBV20-1 to TRBJ2-5; 7 bases are shared with TRBD1. The germline CDR1 and CDR2 sequences are DFQATT and SNEGSKA (reference sequence). CDR3 length equals 14 residues. Trimming took 0 bases from V and 1 from J; bases not matched to a gene: 2. In nucleotides, the CDR3 is TGCAGTGCTAGAGAAGGACAGGTCCAAGAGACCCAGTACTCC. This encodes CSAREGQVQETQYS.

There are a few counts of this clonotype. The J gene is TRBJ1-5, the V gene TRBV30; 9 bases are shared with TRBD1. CDR3 length: 13 residues. V lost 2 bases and J lost 8; bases outside the gene matches: 4. Germline lookup yields CDR1 GTSNPN and CDR2 SVGIG (reference sequence). CDR3 amino acids: CAWSYRGLEPQHF. The CDR3 DNA follows: TGTGCCTGGAGTTACAGGGGGCTGGAGCCCCAGCATTTT.

This clonotype was picked up one time. A much bigger clone sits one base away, suggesting this may be a read error. This chain uses TRBV11-1 with TRBJ2-1; D is perhaps TRBD2 (6 bases). Germline loops: CDR1 SGHAT, CDR2 FQDESV (reference sequence). The CDR3 is 16 amino acids. The CDR3 loop reads CASRSDRETSHNEQFF. CDR3 in DNA: TGTGCCAGCAGGTCCGATCGGGAGACCTCCCACAATGAGCAGTTCTTC.

The chain carries TRBV19 and TRBJ2-5; 7 nucleotides agree with TRBD1. This CDR3 is 14 amino acids long. The germline V gene encodes CDR1 LNHDA and CDR2 SQIVND (reference sequence). V shed 5 bases, J shed 5 bases, and the junction held 8 bases outside the gene matches. In DNA, the CDR3 is TGTGCCAGTAGTGAGACAGGGTGGATCGAGACCCAGTACTTC. Translating it yields CASSETGWIETQYF.

This clonotype was seen at least ten times. The chain links TRBV14 to TRBJ2-1, with no clear D. Trimming took 4 bases from V and 1 from J, leaving 14 bases between them. The CDR3 sequence is 16 residues long. Germline loops: CDR1 SGHDN, CDR2 FVKESK. The CDR3 sequence is CASSLELEWSYNEQFF. CDR3 sequence (DNA): TGTGCCAGCAGCCTCGAGTTGGAGTGGTCCTACAATGAGCAGTTCTTC.

This clonotype was detected many times. The chain is built from TRBV6-5 and TRBJ2-2, with 14 bases fitting TRBD2. The V and J ends lost 5 bases and 4 bases, in that order; junction bases with no gene match: 6. The CDR3 spans 17 residues. The V gene's germline CDR1 is MNHEY and CDR2 SVGAGI. The CDR3 sequence: CASSTGLAGGSTGELFF. DNA for the CDR3: TGTGCCAGCAGTACAGGACTAGCGGGAGGTAGCACCGGGGAGCTGTTTTTT.

This clonotype was picked up one time. CDR3 residues: CASSQDYQENYGYTF. CDR3 DNA: TGCGCCAGCAGCCAAGATTACCAGGAGAACTATGGCTACACCTTC. The gene calls are TRBV4-3 and TRBJ1-2; the D is unclear. Per germline, CDR1 LGHNA and CDR2 YSLEER. Trimming shortened V by 0 bases and J by 2 bases, and 10 bases separated the two germline ends. The CDR3 extends over 15 amino acids.

This clonotype was counted ten times or more. The chain's CDR3 is CASSLLGGTEAFF. As DNA, the CDR3 is TGTGCCAGCAGCTTACTCGGGGGGACTGAAGCTTTCTTT. The gene calls are TRBV11-3 and TRBJ1-1, with D possibly matching TRBD1 (5 bases). Germline values: CDR1 SGHNT, CDR2 YENEEA. This CDR3 region has 13 residues. The V and J ends lost 2 bases and 5 bases respectively, with 9 bases between them.

There are many counts of this clonotype. This chain uses TRBV29-1 with TRBJ2-3; a possible D gene is TRBD2 (6 bases). Germline V gene data show CDR1 as SQVTM and CDR2 as ANQGSEA. The CDR3 sequence is 13 residues long. V lost 8 bases to trimming and J lost 3 bases, with 15 bases between them. The CDR3 nucleotides read TGCAGCACGCCGGTGGGGGGTACAGATACGCAGTATTTT. Its protein product is CSTPVGGTDTQYF.

This clonotype was seen many times. The chain has TRBV29-1 and TRBJ2-3; TRBD1 aligns across 9 bases. CDR3 length: 15 residues. V shed 7 bases, J shed 3 bases, and the junction held 11 bases outside the gene matches. Germline values: CDR1 SQVTM, CDR2 ANQGSEA. The CDR3 DNA reads TGCAGCGGGAGCTTAAGACAGGGGGGTACAGATACGCAGTATTTT. Translated, it gives CSGSLRQGGTDTQYF.

This clonotype appeared many times. This rearrangement joins TRBV24-1 to TRBJ1-5, with TRBD1 as a possible D gene (5 bases). The CDR3 sequence is 15 residues long. Germline assignment: CDR1 KGHDR and CDR2 SFDVKD. The ends were cut back, 5 bases at V and 3 bases at J, with 13 bases in the middle. The CDR3 DNA reads as TGTGCCACCAGTGGGGGAGGGGTGAACAATCAGCCCCAGCATTTT. This sequence encodes CATSGGGVNNQPQHF.

Turning to this clonotype: A clone one base away is much larger, so this may be a read error. The CDR3 is CASSPRGRDQETQYF. CDR3 sequence (DNA): TGTGCCAGCAGTCCCCGGGGCAGGGACCAAGAGACCCAGTACTTC. The chain couples TRBV12-3 or TRBV12-4 to TRBJ2-5; D is perhaps TRBD1 or TRBD2 (5 bases each). V was cut by 5 bases and J by 0 bases, with 13 bases left in between. The CDR3 is 15 amino acids.

With respect to this clonotype: A read error may produce the germline difference seen at one junction end. The chain joins TRBV19 to TRBJ2-7; tentative D call: TRBD2 (7 bases). The CDR3 totals 20 residues. CDR1 is LNHDA and CDR2 is SQIVND in the germline V gene (reference sequence). CDR3 region: CTSSAPGGLGFSRESSVQYF. The CDR3 DNA follows: TGTACCAGTAGTGCCCCCGGGGGGCTTGGTTTTTCGCGGGAGTCGTCGGTGCAGTACTTC. Full variable domain (rest looked up from reference TRBV19 and TRBJ2-7): DGGITQSPKYLFRKEGQNVTLSCEQNLNHDAMYWYRQDPGQGLRLIYYSQIVNDFQKGDIAEGYSVSREKKESFPLTVTSAQKNPTAFYLCTSSAPGGLGFSRESSVQYFGPGTRLTVT.

This clonotype showed up many times. V and J are TRBV5-5 and TRBJ2-1, with D possibly matching TRBD2 (5 bases). This CDR3 spans 17 amino acids. The ends were cut back, 1 base at V and 0 bases at J, with 14 bases in the middle. CDR1 SGHKS and CDR2 YYEKEE come from the germline V gene (reference sequence). The CDR3 sequence: CASSLMTIPSSYNEQFF. CDR3 in DNA: TGTGCCAGCAGCTTGATGACTATCCCGAGCTCCTACAATGAGCAGTTCTTC. The full variable domain, with the rest looked up from reference TRBV5-5 and TRBJ2-1, is DAGVTQSPTHLIKTRGQQVTLRCSPISGHKSVSWYQQVLGQGPQFIFQYYEKEERGRGNFPDRFSARQFPNYSSELNVNALLLGDSALYLCASSLMTIPSSYNEQFFGPGTRLTVL.

This clonotype appeared once. This chain links TRBV5-8 with TRBJ2-3, with D tentatively TRBD2 (6 bases). The CDR3 totals 14 residues. Trimming stripped 4 bases from V and 5 bases from J, with 14 bases between. Looked up from germline, CDR1 is SGHTS and CDR2 is YDEGEE. CDR3 sequence reads: CASSGTSGIDTQYF. CDR3 DNA sequence: TGTGCCAGCAGCGGGACTTCTGGCATAGATACGCAGTATTTT.

This clonotype was observed many times. This rearrangement joins TRBV29-1 to TRBJ2-6; TRBD2 might be the D (6 bases). The germline gives CDR1 SQVTM, CDR2 ANQGSEA. This CDR3 is 13 amino acids long. V was pared by 4 bases and J by 2 bases, with 6 bases between. Here the CDR3 reads CSVAGAGANVLTF. DNA for the CDR3: TGCAGCGTTGCGGGGGCTGGGGCCAACGTCCTGACTTTC.

V and J are TRBV7-9 and TRBJ2-3; a weak D match, TRBD2 (6 bases). CDR1 is SEHNR, CDR2 FQNEAQ, per germline (reference sequence). V was cut by 5 bases and J by 1 base, with 10 bases left in between. There are 14 residues in the CDR3. The CDR3 is CASSTAGRTDTQYF. In nucleotides, the CDR3 is TGTGCCAGCAGCACGGCGGGGCGCACAGATACGCAGTATTTT.

At least ten counts were recorded for this clonotype. This rearrangement joins TRBV21-1 to TRBJ2-2; the D call TRBD2 from the table was never checked on the DNA. TRBV21-1 is marked as a pseudogene. The CDR3 runs 13 residues. Written as DNA, the CDR3 is TGTGCCAGCAGCCCTAGTGACACCGGGGAGCTGTTTTTT. Its translation: CASSPSDTGELFF.

To note about this clonotype: This could be a read error, since a much larger clone is one nucleotide away. The chain joins TRBV7-2 to TRBJ2-5, with TRBD1 as a possible D gene (5 bases). The CDR3 sequence is 13 residues long. Trimming pared 3 bases from V and 3 bases from J, leaving 8 bases between. Germline CDR1 and CDR2: SGHTA and FQGNSA. The DNA for the CDR3 is TGTGCCAGCAGCTTTCAACAGGAAGAGACCCAGTACTTC. Its translation: CASSFQQEETQYF. Filled out from reference TRBV7-2 and TRBJ2-5, the complete variable domain reads GAGVSQSPSNKVTEKGKDVELRCDPISGHTALYWYRQSLGQGLEFLIYFQGNSAPDKSGLPSDRFSAERTGGSVSTLTIQRTQQEDSAVYLCASSFQQEETQYFGPGTRLLVL.